This TCR beta chain was captured by sequencing in a study of blood T cell repertoires in COVID-19. Authors' methods: Counts of nucleated cells, estimated from reference gene primer amplification, were obtained. TCRdb's table, derived via immunoSEQ multiplex PCR, lists solely in-frame clones and lacks some. D and trimming come from the DNA, and the V and J calls and clone size come from that table. The sample shows approximately 140,000 clones, around 88% of them seen only once. CDR1 and CDR2 (germline): KGHDR, SFDVKD. The CDR3 is 16 residues long. J gave up 2 bases and V 3 bases, and 7 bases lay outside the gene matches. In this sample, this clone turned up once.

The TCR originated in a woman in her sixties or seventies with acute or convalescent COVID-19. The sample was peripheral blood. The rearrangement joins TRBV24-1 to TRBJ2-3, with 7 bases matching TRBD2. The CDR3 DNA sequence: TGTGCCACCAGTGATGGCGGGGGACTCCTCACAGATACGCAGTATTTT. It specifies CATSDGGGLLTDTQYF.